These 27 T cell receptor beta chains came from one sample sequenced in a study of blood T cell repertoires in COVID-19 (dated by TCRdb to 2018 to 2020). The library was generated by the immunoSEQ multiplex PCR assay. The immuneACCESS repertoire file appears here via TCRdb, limited to in-frame rearrangements. These files lack a portion of the clones; in checked studies, under half of the deficit traces to unresolved V genes, and the cause of the others is not known. This sample holds about 150,000 clones; roughly four fifths were observed only once. 13% to 15% of the sample belongs to the ten largest clones. Sequenced: peripheral blood. These receptors were taken from a human donor with acute or convalescent COVID-19. The donor label of this sample is uncertain.

This clone is a singleton in its sample. The rearrangement uses TRBV5-1 and TRBJ2-3; possible D gene TRBD1, 6 bases. V lost 7 bases to trimming and J lost 0 bases, with 21 bases between them. Germline-derived CDR1 and CDR2 are SGHRS and YFSETQ. This CDR3 contains 17 residues. The CDR3 nucleotides are TGCGCCAGCCTTGAGGGGGTGACAACACGTAGCACAGATACGCAGTATTTT. This codes for CASLEGVTTRSTDTQYF. Using reference TRBV5-1 and TRBJ2-3 for the parts outside the CDR3, the full variable domain is KAGVTQTPRYLIKTRGQQVTLSCSPISGHRSVSWYQQTPGQGLQFLFEYFSETQRNKGNFPGRFSGRQFSNSRSEMNVSTLELGDSALYLCASLEGVTTRSTDTQYFGPGTRLTVL.

The chain employs TRBV6-6 and TRBJ1-6, with 7 bases matching TRBD1. CDR3 size: 14 residues. V lost 4 bases and J lost 14; bases outside the gene matches: 11. Germline V gene lookup returns CDR1 MNHNY and CDR2 SVGAGI (reference sequence). The CDR3 reads CASSWDSTLMALHF. The CDR3 DNA is TGTGCCAGCAGTTGGGACAGCACCCTTATGGCCCTCCACTTT.

The chain links TRBV7-9 to TRBJ1-4, with 8 nucleotides matching TRBD1. This CDR3 is built from 18 residues. V dropped 5 bases and J dropped 10; count of bases not matched to a gene: 21. The germline V gene has CDR1 SEHNR and CDR2 FQNEAQ (reference sequence). In DNA form, the CDR3 reads TGTGCCAGCAGCAAGCAAGCCCTTCGACAGGGGCCGGGGGGAAAACTGTTTTTT. Protein sequence: CASSKQALRQGPGGKLFF. Full variable domain (missing parts from reference TRBV7-9 and TRBJ1-4): DTGVSQNPRHKITKRGQNVTFRCDPISEHNRLYWYRQTLGQGPEFLTYFQNEAQLEKSRLLSDRFSAERPKGSFSTLEIQRTEQGDSAMYLCASSKQALRQGPGGKLFFGSGTQLSVL.

V and J are TRBV5-1 and TRBJ1-1, with D possibly TRBD1 on 6 matching bases. This CDR3 comprises 14 residues. Germline loops: CDR1 SGHRS, CDR2 YFSETQ. Trimming removed 7 bases at V and 2 bases at J, with 15 bases between. The CDR3 sequence is CASGGGGGNTEAFF. As DNA, the CDR3 is TGCGCCAGCGGCGGGGGGGGCGGCAACACTGAAGCTTTCTTT.

The chain couples TRBV27 to TRBJ1-6, with 7 bases identical to TRBD1. Looked up from germline, CDR1 is MNHEY and CDR2 is SMNVEV (reference sequence). The CDR3 runs to 15 residues. The V and J ends lost 3 bases and 7 bases, in that order; junction bases with no gene match: 6. CDR3 sequence: CASSLRGTANSPLHF. In nucleotides, the CDR3 is TGTGCCAGCAGTTTGCGCGGGACAGCCAATTCACCCCTCCACTTT.

The chain employs TRBV1 and TRBJ2-5; the DNA was not used to check the table's D call, TRBD1. TRBV1 is given as a pseudogene. This CDR3 is 12 amino acids long. The chain's CDR3 is CTSSQKAGTQYF. CDR3 in DNA: TGCACCAGCAGCCAAAAGGCAGGGACCCAGTACTTC.

This clone was counted only a few times. The rearrangement joins TRBV29-1 to TRBJ1-2; 7 bases map to TRBD1. Germline V lookup: CDR1 SQVTM, CDR2 ANQGSEA. The CDR3 is 13 amino acids. Losses at the gene ends were 6 bases for V and 5 bases for J; bases not matched to a gene: 9. DNA of the CDR3: TGCAGCGTGGGCACGACAGGGATATATGGCTACACCTTC. Amino acid sequence: CSVGTTGIYGYTF.

The chain joins TRBV5-1 to TRBJ2-5, with 9 bases identical to TRBD1. Per the germline V gene, CDR1 is SGHRS and CDR2 is YFSETQ. Trimming cost V 2 bases and J 4 bases; bases outside gene matches: 9. CDR3 length equals 16 residues. The CDR3 is CASSFWGQGNVETQYF. The CDR3 nucleotides read TGCGCCAGCAGCTTTTGGGGACAGGGTAATGTAGAGACCCAGTACTTC.

The CDR3 spells CATSRDLGPGPDQPQHF. In DNA, the CDR3 is TGTGCCACCAGCAGAGATCTAGGCCCAGGGCCGGATCAGCCCCAGCATTTT. The chain has TRBV15 and TRBJ1-5; D may be TRBD1 (5 bases). The V end was cut by 0 bases, the J end by 5 bases, with 17 bases between. Looked up from germline, CDR1 is LNHNV and CDR2 is YYDKDF (reference sequence). This CDR3 region has 17 residues.

This chain uses TRBV11-2 with TRBJ1-1; TRBD1 agrees at 8 bases. The V gene end was trimmed by 5 bases and the J gene end by 5 bases; junction bases not matched to a gene: 10. The CDR3 is 15 residues long. Per the germline V gene, CDR1 is SGHAT and CDR2 is FQNNGV. CDR3: CASSLDRGRRTEAFF. The CDR3 DNA reads as TGTGCCAGCAGCCTCGACAGGGGTAGGCGAACTGAAGCTTTCTTT.

This clone came up once. This rearrangement joins TRBV14 to TRBJ1-2, with TRBD1 as a possible D gene (5 bases). The CDR3 spans 16 residues. Trimming pared 4 bases from V and 4 bases from J, leaving 19 bases between. CDR1 is SGHDN and CDR2 is FVKESK in the germline V gene. Here the CDR3 reads CASSPLGTEILYGYTF. As DNA, the CDR3 is TGTGCCAGCAGCCCCCTGGGGACTGAAATTCTCTATGGCTACACCTTC.

V and J are TRBV19 and TRBJ1-5; 7 nucleotides line up with TRBD1. V gave up 3 bases and J gave up 2 bases; unmatched junction bases: 10. From germline, CDR1 is LNHDA and CDR2 SQIVND (reference sequence). The CDR3 runs 17 residues. Written as DNA, the CDR3 is TGTGCCAGTAGTATCTTCCCGCCTGACAGGGGCAATCAGCCCCAGCATTTT. Translated, it gives CASSIFPPDRGNQPQHF.

This clone was detected once. This chain links TRBV5-6 with TRBJ1-6, with D possibly matching TRBD1 (5 bases). The CDR3 runs 15 residues. The V gene's germline CDR1 is SGHDT and CDR2 YYEEEE. V dropped 4 bases and J dropped 9 bases, with 17 bases sitting between them. The DNA for the CDR3 is TGTGCCAGCAGCATCAGGTGGCAGGGTGGTTCACCCCTCCACTTT. Translating gives CASSIRWQGGSPLHF.

CDR3 coding DNA: TGCGCCAGCAGCAAACAGGGTCTTAGCACTGAAGCTTTCTTT. It yields the protein CASSKQGLSTEAFF. The chain carries TRBV5-1 and TRBJ1-1; maybe TRBD1 (6 bases). Trimming cost V 4 bases and J 4 bases, with 14 bases left between them. Germline loops: CDR1 SGHRS, CDR2 YFSETQ. The CDR3 is 14 amino acids.

The V and J genes are TRBV6-5 and TRBJ2-5; TRBD1 is a possible D gene (5 bases). V lost 6 bases and J 7 bases, leaving 15 bases between the germline ends. CDR3 length equals 13 residues. Germline CDR1 reads MNHEY; CDR2 reads SVGAGI. As DNA, the CDR3 is TGTGCCAGCAGCCAAAGACAGTCGGGGACCCAGTACTTC. Translated: CASSQRQSGTQYF.

The CDR3: CATSTIYGYTF. CDR3 DNA: TGTGCCACCTCTACGATCTATGGCTACACCTTC. J is TRBJ1-2 and V is TRBV24-1; D is uncertain. The CDR3 loop spans 11 amino acids. Germline-derived CDR1 and CDR2 are KGHDR and SFDVKD. V lost 9 bases to trimming and J lost 4 bases, with 8 bases between them.

The chain combines TRBV7-3 with TRBJ2-2, with TRBD1 as a possible D gene (6 bases). The V end lost 7 bases, the J end lost 5 bases, and 11 bases lay between the germline ends. Germline CDR1 is SGHTA and CDR2 is FQGTGA. The CDR3 runs to 13 residues. CDR3: CASTLRGTGELFF. CDR3 DNA: TGTGCCAGCACTCTGAGGGGGACCGGGGAGCTGTTTTTT.

The CDR3 DNA follows: TGTGCCAGCAGCCGTACAGGGGGCGCCGACTATGGCTACACCTTC. This encodes CASSRTGGADYGYTF. The V gene is TRBV7-8, the J gene TRBJ1-2; TRBD1 aligns across 9 bases. Looked up from germline, CDR1 is SGHVS and CDR2 is FQNEAQ. The junction had 7 bases not matched to a gene; V was cut back by 5 bases and J by 3 bases. The CDR3 runs to 15 residues.

The count of this clone is one. The chain is built from TRBV29-1 and TRBJ2-1, with TRBD2 identical over 13 bases. Germline V gene data show CDR1 as SQVTM and CDR2 as ANQGSEA. There are 16 residues in the CDR3. Trimming removed 8 bases from V and 7 bases from J; junction bases left unmatched: 14. CDR3 sequence: CSFSGTSGDFRNEQFF. The CDR3 DNA is TGCAGCTTCTCCGGGACTAGCGGGGACTTTAGGAATGAGCAGTTCTTC.

This chain connects TRBV9 to TRBJ1-1, with a possible D match to TRBD1 (6 bases). The germline gives CDR1 SGDLS, CDR2 YYNGEE. Trimming removed 0 bases from V and 0 bases from J, with 12 bases in between. The CDR3 runs to 16 residues. The CDR3 loop reads CASSVGIQGMNTEAFF. CDR3 sequence (DNA): TGTGCCAGCAGCGTAGGAATACAGGGTATGAACACTGAAGCTTTCTTT.

The V call is TRBV11-1, the J call TRBJ2-5; D call uncertain. Trimming stripped 1 base from V and 2 bases from J, with 11 bases between. From germline, CDR1 is SGHAT and CDR2 FQDESV (reference sequence). This CDR3 is 15 amino acids long. This CDR3 reads CASSLDPGLQETQYF. The CDR3, as DNA: TGTGCCAGCAGCTTAGACCCCGGTCTACAAGAGACCCAGTACTTC. Variable domain in full (rest from reference TRBV11-1 and TRBJ2-5): EAEVAQSPRYKITEKSQAVAFWCDPISGHATLYWYRQILGQGPELLVQFQDESVVDDSQLPKDRFSAERLKGVDSTLKIQPAELGDSAMYLCASSLDPGLQETQYFGPGTRLLVL.

V and J are TRBV6-2 or TRBV6-3 and TRBJ1-4, with D tentatively TRBD1 (5 bases). The CDR3 has 14 amino acids. V lost 6 bases to trimming and J lost 5 bases, with 13 bases between them. The germline V gene has CDR1 MNHEY and CDR2 SVGEGT. CDR3 in amino acids: CASSPSGGNEKLFF. CDR3 nucleotide sequence: TGTGCCAGCAGCCCTTCGGGGGGAAATGAAAAACTGTTTTTT.

The genes are TRBV30 and TRBJ1-2, with 10 nucleotides matching TRBD1. The CDR3 is 15 amino acids. V was clipped by 1 base and J by 6 bases; unmatched bases: 8. In germline, CDR1 is GTSNPN, CDR2 SVGIG (reference sequence). CDR3 nucleotide sequence: TGTGCCTGGAGTGCTTCGGGACAGGGGACGAATGGCTACACCTTC. Its translation is CAWSASGQGTNGYTF.

The chain employs TRBV6-2 or TRBV6-3 and TRBJ1-1; D remains unclear. The CDR3 loop spans 13 amino acids. Trimming left V 2 bases short and J 2 bases short, with 6 bases between. Per the germline V gene, CDR1 is MNHEY and CDR2 is SVGEGT. CDR3 nucleotide sequence: TGTGCCAGCAGTTACGCGAGAAACACTGAAGCTTTCTTT. Translated: CASSYARNTEAFF.

The chain is built from TRBV3-1 (or the pseudogene TRBV3-2) and TRBJ1-5, with 8 bases fitting TRBD1. This CDR3 is built from 14 residues. V trimming: 1 base; J trimming: 6 bases; junction bases outside the gene matches: 2. Germline-derived CDR1 and CDR2 are LGHDT and YNNKEL (reference sequence). CDR3 amino acids: CASSQAGGGQPQHF. The CDR3 DNA is TGTGCCAGCAGCCAAGCAGGGGGCGGTCAGCCCCAGCATTTT.

The chain recombines TRBV20-1 with TRBJ2-5; 8 positions match TRBD2. The trim removed 3 bases at V and 5 bases at J, leaving 17 bases unmatched. The CDR3 totals 17 residues. Germline V CDR1 and CDR2: DFQATT, SNEGSKA (reference sequence). The CDR3 DNA is TGCAGTGCTAGTCCCAGCGGGGGTTCCTCCGAGAGGGAGACCCAGTACTTC. Its protein is CSASPSGGSSERETQYF.

The chain is built from TRBV6-1 and TRBJ1-5; TRBD1 agrees at 12 bases. CDR3 length equals 17 residues. Germline V lookup: CDR1 MNHNS, CDR2 SASEGT. J was trimmed by 4 bases and V by 6 bases; bases with no gene match: 10. The CDR3 DNA follows: TGTGCCAGCAGGGAACCGGGACAGGGGGCTGGTAATCAGCCCCAGCATTTT. It is translated as CASREPGQGAGNQPQHF.